Listed below are T cell receptor beta chains from one sample, sequenced in a study of cytomegalovirus exposure and HLA in healthy donors. TCRdb's table, derived via immunoSEQ multiplex PCR, lists solely in-frame clones and lacks some. The data hold about 160,000 clones, with roughly 79% observed a single time. Sequences were obtained from PBMCs. Source of these receptors: a man aged 35 to 55 in good health and CMV-seronegative. The CDR3 runs from the conserved cysteine through the conserved F or W. The order of the fields is clone size, V gene, CDR3 protein. Clone sizes are given selectively: once, few, many, or a class where the clone is expanded.

abundance: NA; v_gene: TRBV7-6; CDR3aa: CASSPLDSSAGGETQYF
abundance: once; v_gene: TRBV2; CDR3aa: CASRYTEAFF
abundance: NA; v_gene: TRBV15; CDR3aa: CATSRGQVQETQYF
abundance: few; v_gene: TRBV2; CDR3aa: CASSFSGVADTQYF
abundance: NA; v_gene: TRBV6-5; CDR3aa: CASSYSFRADGYTF
abundance: NA; v_gene: TRBV18; CDR3aa: CASSPTVWQGERGATNKKLFF
abundance: NA; v_gene: TRBV9; CDR3aa: CASSAPTGSSNQPQHF
abundance: few; v_gene: TRBV12-5; CDR3aa: CASASAGDYGYTF
abundance: NA; v_gene: TRBV10-1; CDR3aa: CASSGTGTNTGELFF
abundance: NA; v_gene: TRBV2; CDR3aa: CAFTIQGMGGNTIYF
abundance: few; v_gene: TRBV19; CDR3aa: CATGSIRTDTQYF
abundance: few; v_gene: TRBV28; CDR3aa: CASIRGGAETEAFF
abundance: NA; v_gene: TRBV7-2; CDR3aa: CASSGGGGTGRYEQYF
abundance: NA; v_gene: TRBV9; CDR3aa: CASSEVIADTGELFF
abundance: NA; v_gene: TRBV2; CDR3aa: CASSEYLGQPQHF
abundance: NA; v_gene: TRBV10-3; CDR3aa: CAISDPGREGTDTQYF
abundance: few; v_gene: TRBV29-1; CDR3aa: CSVHAGSTDTQYF
abundance: NA; v_gene: TRBV5-8; CDR3aa: CASSLYASASYEQYF
abundance: once; v_gene: TRBV5-1; CDR3aa: CASRSQPGTDSQYF
abundance: NA; v_gene: TRBV7-8; CDR3aa: CASSLGKGYEQYF
abundance: NA; v_gene: TRBV7-6; CDR3aa: CASSRVAGGSYNEQFF
abundance: NA; v_gene: TRBV29-1; CDR3aa: CSVVRVGANVLTF
abundance: once; v_gene: TRBV5-7; CDR3aa: CASSAGDTGNEKLFF
abundance: NA; v_gene: TRBV11-2; CDR3aa: CASSQTSGVSDTQYF
abundance: NA; v_gene: TRBV19; CDR3aa: CASSHPGVIGYEQYF
abundance: NA; v_gene: TRBV28; CDR3aa: CASSFAVGFTDTQYF
abundance: NA; v_gene: TRBV4-1; CDR3aa: CASSHQTPGYNEQFF
abundance: NA; v_gene: TRBV2; CDR3aa: CASKTDQDSGNTIYF
abundance: NA; v_gene: TRBV25-1; CDR3aa: CASSEGGTAKKGYTF
abundance: NA; v_gene: TRBV18; CDR3aa: CASSPGLAGSYEQYF
abundance: NA; v_gene: TRBV5-1; CDR3aa: CASSSVGSEQYF
abundance: once; v_gene: TRBV7-2; CDR3aa: CASSLRLATGTGEGTEAFF
abundance: few; v_gene: TRBV6-4; CDR3aa: CASSPLPGASHGYTF
abundance: NA; v_gene: TRBV7-9; CDR3aa: CASSSTIISYNEQFF
abundance: NA; v_gene: TRBV11-3; CDR3aa: CASSEGGQGRGELFF
abundance: NA; v_gene: TRBV6-1; CDR3aa: CAGGTGSGRGEPQHF
abundance: once; v_gene: TRBV19; CDR3aa: CASKSSGLSSYNEQFF
abundance: NA; v_gene: TRBV6-6; CDR3aa: CASSFRTLDTQYF
abundance: NA; v_gene: TRBV11-2; CDR3aa: CASSQVAGRGNEQFF
abundance: NA; v_gene: TRBV27; CDR3aa: CASSLGVDGARGEQFF
abundance: few; v_gene: TRBV5-4; CDR3aa: CASSPGQLIPYGYTF
abundance: NA; v_gene: TRBV7-9; CDR3aa: CASHEGRRGTEAFF
abundance: once; v_gene: TRBV4-2; CDR3aa: CASSSRARNTEAFF
abundance: few; v_gene: TRBV30; CDR3aa: CAWSQTTGLVFF
abundance: NA; v_gene: TRBV7-9; CDR3aa: CASSPSRGATYEQYF
abundance: NA; v_gene: TRBV5-1; CDR3aa: CASSHGGAVEAFF